This T cell receptor (beta chain) was identified in a study of T cells after yellow fever vaccination. Study-level results: Highly abundant clonotypes carried over from the bulk population could end up in FACS-sorted repertoires as contaminants.

TCRdb analysed the 5' RACE reads with MiXCR anew, one entry per CDR3 protein. Of around 150,000 distinct CDR3 sequences in the sample, almost 7% were seen once. About this clonotype: Antigen: not known.

Germline CDR1 DFQATT, CDR2 SNEGSKA (reference sequence). Trimming cost V 5 bases and J 7 bases; bases outside gene matches: 16. The CDR3 sequence is 15 residues long. The input for sequencing was CD4+ T cells sorted from PBMCs, taken 5 days after the first yellow fever vaccination. This chain uses TRBV20-1 with TRBJ2-7; 8 bases fit TRBD1. The clonotype originates from a man younger than 30 who received the YFV17D yellow fever vaccine. The CDR3 spells CSASPQGAQAGEQYF. As DNA, the CDR3 is TGCAGTGCTTCTCCCCAGGGGGCGCAGGCGGGGGAGCAGTACTTC.